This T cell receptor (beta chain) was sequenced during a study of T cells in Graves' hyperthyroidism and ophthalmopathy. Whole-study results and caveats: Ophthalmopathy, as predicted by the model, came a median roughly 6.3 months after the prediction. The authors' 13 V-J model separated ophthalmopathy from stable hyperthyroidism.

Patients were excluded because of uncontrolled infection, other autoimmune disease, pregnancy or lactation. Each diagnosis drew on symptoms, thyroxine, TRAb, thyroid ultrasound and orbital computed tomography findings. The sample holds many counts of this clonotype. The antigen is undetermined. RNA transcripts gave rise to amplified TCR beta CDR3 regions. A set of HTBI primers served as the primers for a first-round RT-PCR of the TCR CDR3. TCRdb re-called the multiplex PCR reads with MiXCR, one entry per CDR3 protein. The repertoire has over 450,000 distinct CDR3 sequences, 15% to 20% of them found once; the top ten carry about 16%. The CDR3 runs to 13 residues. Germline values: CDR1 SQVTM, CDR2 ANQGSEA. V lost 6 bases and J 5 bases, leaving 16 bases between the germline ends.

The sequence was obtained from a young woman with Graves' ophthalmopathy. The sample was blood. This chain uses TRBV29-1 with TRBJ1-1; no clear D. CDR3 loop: CSVIDTARTEAFF. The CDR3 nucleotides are TGCAGCGTAATCGACACGGCGCGGACTGAAGCTTTCTTT.